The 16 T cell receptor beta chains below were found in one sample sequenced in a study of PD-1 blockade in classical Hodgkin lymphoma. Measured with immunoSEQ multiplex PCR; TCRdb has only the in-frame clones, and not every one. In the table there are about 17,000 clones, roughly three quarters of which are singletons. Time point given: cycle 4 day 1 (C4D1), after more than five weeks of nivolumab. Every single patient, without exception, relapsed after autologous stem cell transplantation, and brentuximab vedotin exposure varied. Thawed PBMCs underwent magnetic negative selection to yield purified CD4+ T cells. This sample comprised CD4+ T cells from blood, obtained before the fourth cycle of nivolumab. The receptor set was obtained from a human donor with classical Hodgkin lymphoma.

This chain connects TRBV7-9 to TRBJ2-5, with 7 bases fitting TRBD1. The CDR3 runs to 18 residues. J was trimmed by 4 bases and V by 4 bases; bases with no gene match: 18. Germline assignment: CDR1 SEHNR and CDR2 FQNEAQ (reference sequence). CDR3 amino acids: CASSSLQGYRGVGETQYF. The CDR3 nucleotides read TGTGCCAGCAGCTCGTTACAGGGGTACCGTGGGGTTGGAGAGACCCAGTACTTC.

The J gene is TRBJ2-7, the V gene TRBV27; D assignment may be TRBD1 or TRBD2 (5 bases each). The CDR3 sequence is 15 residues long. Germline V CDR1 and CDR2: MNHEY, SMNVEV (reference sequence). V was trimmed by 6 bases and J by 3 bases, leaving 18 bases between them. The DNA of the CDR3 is TGTGCCAGCAGGGCCTCGGGGACGTTAAACTACGAGCAGTACTTC. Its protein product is CASRASGTLNYEQYF.

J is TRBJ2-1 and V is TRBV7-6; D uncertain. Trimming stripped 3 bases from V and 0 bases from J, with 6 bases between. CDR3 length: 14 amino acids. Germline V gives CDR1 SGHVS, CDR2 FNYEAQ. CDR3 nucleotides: TGTGCCAGCAGCTTGAAGAGCTCCTACAATGAGCAGTTCTTC. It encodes CASSLKSSYNEQFF.

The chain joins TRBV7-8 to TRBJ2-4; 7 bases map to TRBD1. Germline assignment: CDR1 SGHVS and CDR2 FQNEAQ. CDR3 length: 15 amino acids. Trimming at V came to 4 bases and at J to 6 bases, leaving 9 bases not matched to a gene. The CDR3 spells CASSSKTGIANIQYF. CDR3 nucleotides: TGTGCCAGCAGCTCAAAGACAGGGATTGCAAACATTCAGTACTTC.

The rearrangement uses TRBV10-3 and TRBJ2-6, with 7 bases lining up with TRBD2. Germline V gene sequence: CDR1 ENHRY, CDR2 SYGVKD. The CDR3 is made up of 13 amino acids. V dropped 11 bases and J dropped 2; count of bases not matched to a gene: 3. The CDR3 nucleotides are TGTGCCCTTCGGGGGGCTGGGGCCAACGTCCTGACTTTC. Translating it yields CALRGAGANVLTF.

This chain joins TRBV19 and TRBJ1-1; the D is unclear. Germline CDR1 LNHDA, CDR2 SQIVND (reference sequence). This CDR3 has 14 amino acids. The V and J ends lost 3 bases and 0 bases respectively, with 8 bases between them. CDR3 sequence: CASSMATVNTEAFF. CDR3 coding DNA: TGTGCCAGTAGTATGGCTACAGTGAACACTGAAGCTTTCTTT.

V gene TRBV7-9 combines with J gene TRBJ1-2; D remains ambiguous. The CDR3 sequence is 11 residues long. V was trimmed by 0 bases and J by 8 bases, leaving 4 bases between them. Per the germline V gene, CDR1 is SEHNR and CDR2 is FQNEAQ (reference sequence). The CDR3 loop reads CASSLATGYTF. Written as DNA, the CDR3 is TGTGCCAGCAGCTTAGCGACAGGCTACACCTTC. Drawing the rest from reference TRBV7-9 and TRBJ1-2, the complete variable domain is DTGVSQNPRHKITKRGQNVTFRCDPISEHNRLYWYRQTLGQGPEFLTYFQNEAQLEKSRLLSDRFSAERPKGSFSTLEIQRTEQGDSAMYLCASSLATGYTFGSGTRLTVV.

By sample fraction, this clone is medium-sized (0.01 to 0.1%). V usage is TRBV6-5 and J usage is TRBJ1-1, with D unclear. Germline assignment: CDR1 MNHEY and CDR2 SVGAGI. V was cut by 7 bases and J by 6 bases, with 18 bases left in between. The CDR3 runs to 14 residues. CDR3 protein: CASTATSSISEAFF. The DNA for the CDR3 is TGTGCCAGCACCGCGACATCAAGTATTTCTGAAGCTTTCTTT.

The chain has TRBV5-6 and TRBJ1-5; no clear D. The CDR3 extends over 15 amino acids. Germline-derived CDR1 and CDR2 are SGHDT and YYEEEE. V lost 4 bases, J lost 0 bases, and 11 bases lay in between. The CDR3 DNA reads TGTGCCAGCAGCACGGATGGGGTTAGCAATCAGCCCCAGCATTTT. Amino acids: CASSTDGVSNQPQHF.

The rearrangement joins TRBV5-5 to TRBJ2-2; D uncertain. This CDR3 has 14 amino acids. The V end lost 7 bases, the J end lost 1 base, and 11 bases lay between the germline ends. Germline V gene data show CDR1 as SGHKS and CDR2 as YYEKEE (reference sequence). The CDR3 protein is CASSWLVNTGELFF. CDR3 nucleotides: TGTGCCAGCTCGTGGTTGGTGAACACCGGGGAGCTGTTTTTT.

Here the CDR3 DNA reads TGTGCCAGCAGCAAGCGGGACCTAGAAAACAATGAGCAGTTCTTC. Amino acids: CASSKRDLENNEQFF. This chain uses TRBV9 with TRBJ2-1; 7 nucleotides line up with TRBD2. Trimming cost V 4 bases and J 5 bases; bases outside gene matches: 9. This CDR3 is built from 15 residues. The germline V gene has CDR1 SGDLS and CDR2 YYNGEE.

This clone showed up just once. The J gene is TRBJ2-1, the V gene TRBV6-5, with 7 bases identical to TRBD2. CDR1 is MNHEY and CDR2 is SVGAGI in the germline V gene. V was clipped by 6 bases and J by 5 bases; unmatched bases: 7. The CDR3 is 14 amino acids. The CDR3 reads CASRRAGIDNEQFF. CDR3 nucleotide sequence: TGTGCCAGCAGACGAGCGGGAATAGACAATGAGCAGTTCTTC.

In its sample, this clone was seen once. The CDR3 nucleotides are TGTGCCAGGAGGACTAGCGGGTCGAACACCGGGGAGCTGTTTTTT. Translated, it gives CARRTSGSNTGELFF. The gene calls are TRBV2 and TRBJ2-2; 11 bases match TRBD2. The CDR3 consists of 15 residues. With 9 bases clipped from V and 0 bases from J, the junction kept 3 bases outside the gene matches. CDR1 SNHLY and CDR2 FYNNEI come from the germline V gene.

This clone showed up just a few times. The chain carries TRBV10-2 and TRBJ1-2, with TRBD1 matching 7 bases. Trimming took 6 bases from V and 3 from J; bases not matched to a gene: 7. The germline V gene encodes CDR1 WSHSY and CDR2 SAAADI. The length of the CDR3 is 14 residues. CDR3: CASRPGQQHYGYTF. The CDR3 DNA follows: TGCGCCAGCAGGCCGGGACAGCAACACTATGGCTACACCTTC.

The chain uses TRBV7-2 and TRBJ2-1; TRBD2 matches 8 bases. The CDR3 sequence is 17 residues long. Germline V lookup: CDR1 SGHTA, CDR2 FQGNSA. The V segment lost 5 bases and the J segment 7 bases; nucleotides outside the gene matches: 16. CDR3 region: CASSRYTGTRKGNEQFF. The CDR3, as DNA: TGTGCCAGCAGCCGTTATACCGGGACTAGAAAAGGGAATGAGCAGTTCTTC. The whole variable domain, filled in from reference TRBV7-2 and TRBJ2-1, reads GAGVSQSPSNKVTEKGKDVELRCDPISGHTALYWYRQSLGQGLEFLIYFQGNSAPDKSGLPSDRFSAERTGGSVSTLTIQRTQQEDSAVYLCASSRYTGTRKGNEQFFGPGTRLTVL.

The chain's CDR3 is CSVVTAGANVLTF. In DNA form, the CDR3 reads TGCAGCGTTGTGACAGCTGGGGCCAACGTCCTGACTTTC. The chain employs TRBV29-1 and TRBJ2-6; D is possibly TRBD1 (5 bases). Germline V CDR1 and CDR2: SQVTM, ANQGSEA. The CDR3 length is 13 residues. The ends were cut back, 4 bases at V and 2 bases at J, with 6 bases in the middle.